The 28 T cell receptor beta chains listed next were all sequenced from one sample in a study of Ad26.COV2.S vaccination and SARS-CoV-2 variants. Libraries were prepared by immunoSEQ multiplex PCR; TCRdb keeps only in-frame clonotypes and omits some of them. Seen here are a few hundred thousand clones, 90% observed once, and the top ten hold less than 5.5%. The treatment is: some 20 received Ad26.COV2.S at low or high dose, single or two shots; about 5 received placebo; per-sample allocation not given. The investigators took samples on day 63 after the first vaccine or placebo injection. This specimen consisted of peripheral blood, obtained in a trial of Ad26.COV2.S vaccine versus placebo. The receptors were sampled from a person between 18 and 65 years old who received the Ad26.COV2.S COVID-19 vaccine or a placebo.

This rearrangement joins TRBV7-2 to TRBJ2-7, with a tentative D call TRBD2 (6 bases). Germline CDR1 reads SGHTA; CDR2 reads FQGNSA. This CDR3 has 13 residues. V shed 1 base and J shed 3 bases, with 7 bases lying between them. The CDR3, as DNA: TGTGCCAGCAGCTTAGGCGGGAACTACGAGCAGTACTTC. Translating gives CASSLGGNYEQYF.

The CDR3 spells CASSLSGAGGPYNEQFF. CDR3 DNA sequence: TGTGCCAGCAGCTTGAGTGGGGCGGGAGGGCCATACAATGAGCAGTTCTTC. This chain links TRBV5-6 with TRBJ2-1; TRBD2 matches 9 bases. This CDR3 comprises 17 residues. V was pared by 1 base and J by 4 bases, with 9 bases of the junction left unmatched. Looked up from germline, CDR1 is SGHDT and CDR2 is YYEEEE.

CDR3 nucleotide sequence: TGTGCCAGCAGTGAAACTTCACCCCTCCACTTT. This codes for CASSETSPLHF. The chain has TRBV2 and TRBJ1-6; D ambiguous. The germline V and J ends were trimmed by 2 bases and 9 bases, with 2 bases remaining between them. The CDR3 is 11 amino acids. Germline CDR1 SNHLY, CDR2 FYNNEI.

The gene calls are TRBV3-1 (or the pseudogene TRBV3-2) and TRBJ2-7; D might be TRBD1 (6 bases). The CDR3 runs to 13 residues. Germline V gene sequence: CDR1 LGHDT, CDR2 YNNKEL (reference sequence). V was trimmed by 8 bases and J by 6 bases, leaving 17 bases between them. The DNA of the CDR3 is TGTGCCAGCGGAAACGTCGACAGGACCGAGCAGTACTTC. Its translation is CASGNVDRTEQYF.

The CDR3 DNA sequence: TGTGCCAGCAGCTTAGGAACGGGGGAATATTGGACCCAGTACTTC. This encodes CASSLGTGEYWTQYF. The rearrangement uses TRBV7-2 and TRBJ2-5; a weak D match, TRBD2 (6 bases). The germline V gene has CDR1 SGHTA and CDR2 FQGNSA. The V and J ends lost 1 base and 7 bases respectively, with 16 bases between them. CDR3 length: 15 amino acids.

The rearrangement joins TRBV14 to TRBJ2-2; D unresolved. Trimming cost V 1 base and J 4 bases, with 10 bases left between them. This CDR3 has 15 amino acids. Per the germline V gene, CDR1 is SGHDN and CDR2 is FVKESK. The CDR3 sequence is CASSQVGRPTGELFF. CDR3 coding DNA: TGTGCCAGCAGCCAAGTGGGTAGACCCACCGGGGAGCTGTTTTTT.

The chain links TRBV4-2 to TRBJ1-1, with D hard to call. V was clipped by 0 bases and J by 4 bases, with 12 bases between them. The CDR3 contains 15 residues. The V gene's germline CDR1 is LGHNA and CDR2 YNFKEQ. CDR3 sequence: CASSQDSGYSTEAFF. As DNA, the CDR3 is TGTGCCAGCAGCCAAGATTCGGGCTATAGCACTGAAGCTTTCTTT.

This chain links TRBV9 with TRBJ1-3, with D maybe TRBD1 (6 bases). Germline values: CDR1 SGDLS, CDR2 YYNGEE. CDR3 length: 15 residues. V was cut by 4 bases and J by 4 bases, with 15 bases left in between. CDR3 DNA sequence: TGTGCCAGCAGCCTGGACAGTTTAACCGGAAACACCATATATTTT. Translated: CASSLDSLTGNTIYF.

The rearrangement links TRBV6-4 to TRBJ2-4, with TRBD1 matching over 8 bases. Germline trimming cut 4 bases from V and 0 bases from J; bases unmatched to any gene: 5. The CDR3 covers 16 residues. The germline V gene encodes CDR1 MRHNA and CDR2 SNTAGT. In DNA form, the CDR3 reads TGTGCCAGCAGTGTACCACAGGGGGAAGCCAAAAACATTCAGTACTTC. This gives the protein CASSVPQGEAKNIQYF.

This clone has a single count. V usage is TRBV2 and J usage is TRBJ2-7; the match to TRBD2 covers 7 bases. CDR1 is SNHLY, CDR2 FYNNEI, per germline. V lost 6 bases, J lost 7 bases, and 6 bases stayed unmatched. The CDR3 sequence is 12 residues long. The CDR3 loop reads CASRGLPNEQYF. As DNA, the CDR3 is TGTGCCAGCAGGGGACTACCGAATGAGCAGTACTTC.

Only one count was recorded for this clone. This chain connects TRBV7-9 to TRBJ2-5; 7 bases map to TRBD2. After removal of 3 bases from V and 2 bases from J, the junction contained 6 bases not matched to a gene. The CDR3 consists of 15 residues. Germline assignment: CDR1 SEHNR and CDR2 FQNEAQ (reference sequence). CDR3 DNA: TGTGCCAGCAGCTTCATAGCGGGCCCTCAAGAGACCCAGTACTTC. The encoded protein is CASSFIAGPQETQYF.

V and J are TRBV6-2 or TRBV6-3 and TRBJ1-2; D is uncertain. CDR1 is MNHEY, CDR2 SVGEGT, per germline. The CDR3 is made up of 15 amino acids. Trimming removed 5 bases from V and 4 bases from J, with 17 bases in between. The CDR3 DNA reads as TGTGCCAGCAGTAATCTGGGTTTTGGGTCCTATGGCTACACCTTC. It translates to CASSNLGFGSYGYTF.

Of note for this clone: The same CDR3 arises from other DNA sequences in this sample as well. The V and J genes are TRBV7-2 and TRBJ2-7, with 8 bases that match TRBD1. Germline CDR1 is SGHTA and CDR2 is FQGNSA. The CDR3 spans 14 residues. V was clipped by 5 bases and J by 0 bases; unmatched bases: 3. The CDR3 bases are TGTGCCAGCAGCCTGGACAGGGCCTCCTACGAGCAGTACTTC. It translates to CASSLDRASYEQYF.

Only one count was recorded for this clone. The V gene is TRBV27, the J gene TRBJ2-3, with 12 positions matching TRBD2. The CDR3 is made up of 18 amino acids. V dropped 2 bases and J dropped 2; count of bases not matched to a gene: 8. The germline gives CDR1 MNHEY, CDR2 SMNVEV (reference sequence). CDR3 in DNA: TGTGCCAGCAGTTTAGCGCCGGGACTAGCGGGCCTCACAGATACGCAGTATTTT. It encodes CASSLAPGLAGLTDTQYF.

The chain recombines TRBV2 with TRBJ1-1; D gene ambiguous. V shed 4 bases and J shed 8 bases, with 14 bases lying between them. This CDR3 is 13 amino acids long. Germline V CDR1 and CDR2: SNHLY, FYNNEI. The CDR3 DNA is TGTGCCAGCAGTGCGCGTTTTCTGGAGGAAGCTTTCTTT. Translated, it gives CASSARFLEEAFF.

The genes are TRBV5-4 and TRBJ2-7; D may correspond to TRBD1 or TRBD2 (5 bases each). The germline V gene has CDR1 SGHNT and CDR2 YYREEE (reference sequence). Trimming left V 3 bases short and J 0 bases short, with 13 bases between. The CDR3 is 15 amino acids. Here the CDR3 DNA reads TGTGCCAGCAGCTCTGGGACGTTTAGCTCCTACGAGCAGTACTTC. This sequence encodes CASSSGTFSSYEQYF.

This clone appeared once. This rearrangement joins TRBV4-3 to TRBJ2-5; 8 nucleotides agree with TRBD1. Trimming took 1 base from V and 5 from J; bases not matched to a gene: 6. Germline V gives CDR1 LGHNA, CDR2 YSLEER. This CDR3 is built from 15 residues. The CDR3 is CASSQGTGWAETQYF. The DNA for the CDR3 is TGCGCCAGCAGCCAAGGGACAGGGTGGGCGGAGACCCAGTACTTC.

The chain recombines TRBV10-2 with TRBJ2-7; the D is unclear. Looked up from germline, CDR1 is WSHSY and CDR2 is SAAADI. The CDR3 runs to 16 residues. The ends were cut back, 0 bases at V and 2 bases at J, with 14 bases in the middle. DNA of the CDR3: TGCGCCAGCAGTGAGTCGATAGTATGGGCACCCTACGAGCAGTACTTC. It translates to CASSESIVWAPYEQYF.

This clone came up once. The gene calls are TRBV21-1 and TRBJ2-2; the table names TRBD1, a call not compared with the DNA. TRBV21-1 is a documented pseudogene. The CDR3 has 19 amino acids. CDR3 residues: CASSNAQGKGQVNTGELFF. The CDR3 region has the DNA TGTGCCAGCAGCAACGCCCAAGGGAAAGGACAGGTGAACACCGGGGAGCTGTTTTTT.

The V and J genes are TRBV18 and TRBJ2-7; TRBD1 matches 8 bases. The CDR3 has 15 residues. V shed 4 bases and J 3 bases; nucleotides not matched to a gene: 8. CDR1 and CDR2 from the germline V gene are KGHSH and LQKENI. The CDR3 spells CASSHGQGSGYEQYF. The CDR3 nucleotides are TGTGCCAGCTCACACGGACAGGGAAGCGGCTACGAGCAGTACTTC.

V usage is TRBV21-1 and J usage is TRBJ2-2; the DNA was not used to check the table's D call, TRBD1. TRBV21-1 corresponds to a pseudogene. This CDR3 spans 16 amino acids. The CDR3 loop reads CASSKRWDREAGELFF. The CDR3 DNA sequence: TGTGCCAGCAGTAAAAGGTGGGACAGGGAGGCCGGGGAGCTGTTTTTT.

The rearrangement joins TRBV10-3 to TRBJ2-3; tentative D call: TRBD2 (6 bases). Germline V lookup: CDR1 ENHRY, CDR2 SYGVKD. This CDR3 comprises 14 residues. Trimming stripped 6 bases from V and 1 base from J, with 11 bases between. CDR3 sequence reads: CAISSPGGTDTQYF. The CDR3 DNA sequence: TGTGCCATCAGCTCCCCGGGGGGCACAGATACGCAGTATTTT.

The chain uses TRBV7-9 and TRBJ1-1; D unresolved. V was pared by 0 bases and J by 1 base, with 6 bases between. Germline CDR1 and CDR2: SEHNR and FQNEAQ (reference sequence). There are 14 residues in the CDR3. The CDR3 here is CASSLAGQNTEAFF. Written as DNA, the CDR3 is TGTGCCAGCAGCTTAGCCGGTCAGAACACTGAAGCTTTCTTT.

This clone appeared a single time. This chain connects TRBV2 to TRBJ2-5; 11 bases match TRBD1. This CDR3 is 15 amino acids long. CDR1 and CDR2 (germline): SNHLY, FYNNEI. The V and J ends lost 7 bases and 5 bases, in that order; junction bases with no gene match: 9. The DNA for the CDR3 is TGTGCCAGCACCGGACAGGGGGCGGAGGGGGAGACCCAGTACTTC. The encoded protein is CASTGQGAEGETQYF.

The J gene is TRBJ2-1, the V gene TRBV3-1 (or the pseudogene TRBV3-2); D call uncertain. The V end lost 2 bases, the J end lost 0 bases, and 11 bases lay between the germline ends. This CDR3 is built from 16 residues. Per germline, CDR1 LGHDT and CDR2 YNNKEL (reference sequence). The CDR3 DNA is TGTGCCAGCAGCCAATTTCACGGTAGCTCCTACAATGAGCAGTTCTTC. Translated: CASSQFHGSSYNEQFF.

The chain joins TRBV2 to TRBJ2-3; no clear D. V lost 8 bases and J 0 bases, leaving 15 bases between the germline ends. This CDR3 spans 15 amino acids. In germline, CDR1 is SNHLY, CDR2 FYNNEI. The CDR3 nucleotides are TGTGCCAGCCATAGTCTCGGAGAGAGCACAGATACGCAGTATTTT. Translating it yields CASHSLGESTDTQYF.

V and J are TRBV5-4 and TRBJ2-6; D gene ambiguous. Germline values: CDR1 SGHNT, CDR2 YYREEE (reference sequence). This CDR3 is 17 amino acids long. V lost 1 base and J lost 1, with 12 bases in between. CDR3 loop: CASSLTPILSGANVLTF. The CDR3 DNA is TGTGCCAGCAGCTTGACCCCTATCTTGTCTGGGGCCAACGTCCTGACTTTC.

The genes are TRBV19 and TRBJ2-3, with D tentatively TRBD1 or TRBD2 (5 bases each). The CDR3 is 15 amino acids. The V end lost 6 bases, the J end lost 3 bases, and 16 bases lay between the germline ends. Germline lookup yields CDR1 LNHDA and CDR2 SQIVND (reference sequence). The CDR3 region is CASSPRGVGTDTQYF. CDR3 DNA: TGTGCCAGTAGCCCGAGGGGCGTCGGGACAGATACGCAGTATTTT.